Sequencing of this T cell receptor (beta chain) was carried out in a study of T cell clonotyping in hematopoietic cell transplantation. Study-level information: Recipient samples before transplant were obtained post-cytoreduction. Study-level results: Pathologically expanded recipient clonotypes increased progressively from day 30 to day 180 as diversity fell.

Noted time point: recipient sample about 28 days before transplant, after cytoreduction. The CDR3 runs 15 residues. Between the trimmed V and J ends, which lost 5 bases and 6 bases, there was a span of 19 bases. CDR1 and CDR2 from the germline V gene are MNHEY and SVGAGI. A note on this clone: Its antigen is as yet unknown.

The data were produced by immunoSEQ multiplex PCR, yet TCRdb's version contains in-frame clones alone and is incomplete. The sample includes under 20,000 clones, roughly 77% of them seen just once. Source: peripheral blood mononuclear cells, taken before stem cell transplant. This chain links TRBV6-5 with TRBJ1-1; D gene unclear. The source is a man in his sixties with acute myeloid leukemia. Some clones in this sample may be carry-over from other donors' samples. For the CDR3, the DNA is TGTGCCAGCAGTCCTCCAACAACCCCAGACTCTGAAGCTTTCTTT. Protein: CASSPPTTPDSEAFF.